This T cell receptor beta chain stems from a study of cytomegalovirus exposure and HLA in healthy donors. For the study at large: Falling in the Caucasian-associated ancestry cluster were 65% to 90% of under 450 genotyped donors.

Regarding this clone: Its antigen is still unknown.

Points from the study as a whole: In vitro experiments confirmed that three CMV-associated chains were specific for CMV antigens. In a later analysis, at a false discovery rate of 0.05, approximately 15,000 TCR beta sequences matched HLA alleles.

60 Vbeta and 13 Jbeta primers were used in PCR. Some clones are missing from TCRdb's copy, which holds only in-frame ones; the method was immunoSEQ multiplex PCR. The sample includes 100,000 to 150,000 clones, around four fifths of them seen just once. This sequence was found in a boy younger than 18 in good health and CMV-seronegative. The source material was PBMCs.

In DNA form, the CDR3 reads TGCGCCAGCAGCCAGGTGACAGGAGGTCAGCCCCAGCATTTT. This sequence encodes CASSQVTGGQPQHF. The J gene is TRBJ1-5, the V gene TRBV4-1, with a weak D call TRBD1 (6 bases). Germline CDR1 MGHRA, CDR2 YSYEKL. Trimming left V 3 bases short and J 6 bases short, with 12 bases between. The CDR3 covers 14 residues.